A selection of T cell receptor beta chains follows, all from one sample in a study of blood T cell repertoires in COVID-19. Method: immunoSEQ multiplex PCR; TCRdb's copy keeps in-frame clones and lacks some. The sample consists of some 90,000 clones, 65% to 90% of them appearing once. Sequencing used peripheral blood. These receptors came from an elderly woman with acute or convalescent COVID-19. Each CDR3 is given with its conserved first and last residue. Fields, in order: V gene, clone size, J gene, D gene, CDR3 protein, CDR3 DNA. A D gene is named only where the DNA matches it firmly. Expanded clones get a size class; other rows say once, few or many, or leave the size out.

TRBV9	-	TRBJ1-6	-	CASSVGQGRNSPLHF	TGTGCCAGCAGCGTAGGGCAGGGCCGTAATTCACCCCTCCACTTT
TRBV27	-	TRBJ2-7	TRBD1	CASSSFRDREYF	TGTGCCAGCAGTTCCTTCCGGGACAGGGAGTACTTC
TRBV5-5	once	TRBJ2-5	-	CASSLVGGQETQYF	TGTGCCAGCAGCTTGGTAGGGGGTCAAGAGACCCAGTACTTC
TRBV27	-	TRBJ2-7	TRBD1	CASRTGGGDEQYF	TGTGCCAGCAGGACAGGGGGCGGAGACGAGCAGTACTTC
TRBV9	-	TRBJ2-3	TRBD2	CASSLGLAGGQTDTQYF	TGTGCCAGCAGCCTCGGACTAGCGGGGGGGCAGACAGATACGCAGTATTTT
TRBV7-8	-	TRBJ2-2	TRBD2	CASSFQSGDTGELFF	TGTGCCAGCAGCTTCCAGAGCGGGGACACCGGGGAGCTGTTTTTT
TRBV3-1/TRBV3-2	once	TRBJ2-7	TRBD1	CASSQGDRASSYEQYF	TGTGCCAGCAGCCAGGGGGACAGGGCAAGCTCCTACGAGCAGTACTTC
TRBV7-2	-	TRBJ2-2	TRBD2	CASTRTSGGRLTGELFF	TGTGCCAGCACCCGGACTAGCGGGGGGCGGCTCACCGGGGAGCTGTTTTTT
TRBV5-1	-	TRBJ2-5	TRBD2	CASSFSGGAGETQYF	TGCGCCAGCAGCTTCAGCGGGGGGGCCGGCGAGACCCAGTACTTC
TRBV7-2	-	TRBJ2-7	-	CASSLRRGTYEQYF	TGTGCCAGCAGCTTAAGGCGGGGTACCTACGAGCAGTACTTC
TRBV7-9	-	TRBJ2-3	TRBD1	CASSIDRGWDTQYF	TGTGCCAGCAGCATAGACAGGGGCTGGGATACGCAGTATTTT
TRBV3-1/TRBV3-2	-	TRBJ2-2	TRBD2	CASSQSRGVTGELFF	TGTGCCAGCAGCCAGTCGCGGGGGGTCACCGGGGAGCTGTTTTTT
TRBV2	-	TRBJ1-5	-	CASKTVSNQPQHF	TGTGCCAGCAAAACGGTTAGCAATCAGCCCCAGCATTTT
TRBV5-8	-	TRBJ2-4	TRBD2	CASSFRGVPF	TGTGCCAGCAGCTTCCGGGGGGTACCCTTT
TRBV5-1	-	TRBJ2-3	-	CASSLVKGDFTDTQYF	TGCGCCAGCAGCTTGGTGAAAGGGGACTTCACAGATACGCAGTATTTT
TRBV6-5	-	TRBJ1-1	-	CASSFGGGITEAFF	TGTGCCAGCAGTTTTGGGGGAGGGATCACTGAAGCTTTCTTT
TRBV2	-	TRBJ1-2	-	CASSESLHFYGYTF	TGTGCCAGCAGTGAATCACTCCATTTCTATGGCTACACCTTC
TRBV10-3	-	TRBJ1-3	-	CAISGGEVTGNTIYF	TGTGCCATCAGTGGGGGGGAAGTAACTGGAAACACCATATATTTT
TRBV5-1	-	TRBJ2-7	TRBD2	CASSLSGGSYEQYF	TGCGCCAGCAGCCTTAGCGGGGGGTCTTACGAGCAGTACTTC
TRBV4-1	-	TRBJ1-2	-	CASSQPTESYGYTF	TGCGCCAGCAGCCAACCGACAGAGTCCTATGGCTACACCTTC
TRBV11-2	-	TRBJ2-4	TRBD2	CASSRGGVNIQYF	TGTGCCAGCAGCCGGGGGGGAGTGAACATTCAGTACTTC
TRBV18	-	TRBJ2-2	-	CASSPRAGNTGELFF	TGTGCCAGCTCACCACGAGCGGGGAACACCGGGGAGCTGTTTTTT
TRBV5-4	-	TRBJ2-1	TRBD1	CASSLNWDSPYNEQFF	TGTGCCAGCAGCTTGAACTGGGACAGCCCTTACAATGAGCAGTTCTTC
TRBV5-1	-	TRBJ2-3	-	CASSGGEYTDTQYF	TGCGCCAGCAGCGGCGGGGAATACACAGATACGCAGTATTTT
TRBV12-3/TRBV12-4	-	TRBJ1-5	-	CASTLSGGPQHF	TGTGCCAGCACTCTCTCGGGGGGGCCCCAGCATTTT
TRBV6-1	once	TRBJ2-1	-	CASSDPGIRFSYNEQFF	TGTGCCAGCAGTGACCCGGGGATCCGCTTCTCCTACAATGAGCAGTTCTTC
TRBV5-1	-	TRBJ2-7	TRBD2	CASSLAGSGGAGYEQYF	TGCGCCAGCAGCTTGGCAGGTAGCGGGGGGGCCGGCTACGAGCAGTACTTC
TRBV2	-	TRBJ2-7	TRBD1	CASRRTGVPYEQYF	TGTGCCAGCAGACGGACAGGGGTTCCCTACGAGCAGTACTTC
TRBV24-1	-	TRBJ1-2	TRBD1	CATSETGQGNYGYTF	TGTGCCACCAGTGAAACGGGACAGGGTAACTATGGCTACACCTTC
TRBV18	-	TRBJ2-1	-	CASSPKGRSSYNEQFF	TGTGCCAGCTCACCAAAAGGCCGGAGCTCCTACAATGAGCAGTTCTTC
TRBV24-1	once	TRBJ1-2	TRBD1	CATSDGGTGQDGYTF	TGTGCCACCAGTGATGGCGGGACAGGTCAGGATGGCTACACCTTC
TRBV7-9	-	TRBJ2-7	TRBD1	CASSFSTGNEQYF	TGTGCCAGCAGCTTCTCGACAGGGAACGAGCAGTACTTC
TRBV7-8	-	TRBJ2-7	-	CASSSKQGYEQYF	TGTGCCAGCAGCTCCAAACAGGGCTACGAGCAGTACTTC
TRBV28	-	TRBJ1-2	-	CASRTFGQGGSGYTF	TGTGCCAGCAGGACCTTCGGGCAGGGAGGGAGTGGCTACACCTTC
TRBV30	-	TRBJ1-5	TRBD1	CALGTGLNQPQHF	TGTGCCCTGGGGACAGGGCTAAATCAGCCCCAGCATTTT
TRBV11-3	-	TRBJ2-1	-	CASPRGSSYNEQFF	TGTGCCAGTCCAAGGGGGAGCTCCTACAATGAGCAGTTCTTC
TRBV24-1	-	TRBJ2-2	-	CATSDPYTGELFF	TGTGCCACCAGTGATCCTTACACCGGGGAGCTGTTTTTT
TRBV13	-	TRBJ2-3	-	CASSSGHSTADTQYF	TGTGCCAGCAGCTCGGGACACTCCACCGCGGATACGCAGTATTTT
TRBV5-1	-	TRBJ2-1	-	CASSLVGYSGEQFF	TGCGCCAGCAGCTTGGTGGGGTACTCGGGGGAGCAGTTCTTC
TRBV12-3/TRBV12-4	-	TRBJ2-7	TRBD1	CASSLTGAYEQYF	TGTGCCAGCAGCCTAACAGGGGCCTACGAGCAGTACTTC
TRBV6-2/TRBV6-3	-	TRBJ1-6	TRBD1	CASSYGQGVNSPLHF	TGTGCCAGCAGTTACGGACAGGGAGTTAATTCACCCCTCCACTTT
TRBV5-1	-	TRBJ2-5	-	CASSSPGGGVQETQYF	TGCGCCAGCAGCTCACCCGGAGGGGGGGTACAAGAGACCCAGTACTTC
TRBV18	-	TRBJ2-4	TRBD1	CASSPPDRAKNIQYF	TGTGCCAGCTCACCACCGGACAGGGCTAAAAACATTCAGTACTTT
TRBV7-9	-	TRBJ2-7	-	CASSPSFGRAEQYF	TGTGCCAGCAGCCCCTCTTTTGGCAGGGCCGAGCAGTACTTC
TRBV11-3	-	TRBJ2-1	TRBD1	CASSATGGYNEQFF	TGTGCCAGCAGCGCAACAGGGGGTTACAATGAGCAGTTCTTC
TRBV19	-	TRBJ2-7	-	CASSILRGPSYEQYF	TGTGCCAGTAGTATCCTGCGGGGGCCCTCCTACGAGCAGTACTTC
TRBV19	large	TRBJ2-1	TRBD2	CASSQTSGSYNEQFF	TGTGCCAGTAGTCAAACTAGCGGCTCCTACAATGAGCAGTTCTTC
TRBV18	once	TRBJ1-2	-	CASSLPGFGYGYTF	TGTGCCAGCTCCCTGCCGGGGTTCGGCTATGGCTACACCTTC
TRBV6-5	-	TRBJ2-1	TRBD1	CASSLTGGSSNNEQFF	TGTGCCAGCAGTTTGACAGGGGGGAGTTCCAACAATGAGCAGTTCTTC
TRBV7-2	-	TRBJ1-1	-	CASSLAMGMNTEAFF	TGTGCCAGCAGCTTAGCGATGGGCATGAACACTGAAGCTTTCTTT
TRBV10-3	-	TRBJ2-5	-	CAISILGGTQETQYF	TGTGCCATCAGTATCTTAGGGGGAACCCAAGAGACCCAGTACTTC
TRBV11-2	-	TRBJ2-7	-	CASSLDRTAHEQYF	TGTGCCAGCAGCTTAGATCGTACAGCCCACGAGCAGTACTTC
TRBV18	-	TRBJ2-7	-	CASSPGQTHEQYF	TGTGCCAGCTCGCCGGGACAAACCCACGAGCAGTACTTC